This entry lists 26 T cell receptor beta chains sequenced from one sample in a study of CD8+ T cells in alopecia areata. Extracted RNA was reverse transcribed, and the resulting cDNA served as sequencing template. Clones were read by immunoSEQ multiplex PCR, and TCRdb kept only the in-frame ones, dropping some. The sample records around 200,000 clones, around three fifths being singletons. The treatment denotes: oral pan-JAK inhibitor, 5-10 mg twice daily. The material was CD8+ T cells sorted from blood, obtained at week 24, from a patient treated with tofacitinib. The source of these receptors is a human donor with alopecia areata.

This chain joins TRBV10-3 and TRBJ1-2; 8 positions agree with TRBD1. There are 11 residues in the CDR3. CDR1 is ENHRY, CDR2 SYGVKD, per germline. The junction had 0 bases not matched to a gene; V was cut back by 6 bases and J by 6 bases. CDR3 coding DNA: TGTGCCATCAGGACAGGGGATGGCTACACCTTC. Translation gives CAIRTGDGYTF.

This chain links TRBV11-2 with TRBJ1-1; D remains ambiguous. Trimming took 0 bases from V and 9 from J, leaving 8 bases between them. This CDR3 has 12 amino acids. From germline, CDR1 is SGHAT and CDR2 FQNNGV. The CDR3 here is CASSLEQLKAFF. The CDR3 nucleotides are TGTGCCAGCAGCTTAGAGCAACTCAAAGCTTTCTTT.

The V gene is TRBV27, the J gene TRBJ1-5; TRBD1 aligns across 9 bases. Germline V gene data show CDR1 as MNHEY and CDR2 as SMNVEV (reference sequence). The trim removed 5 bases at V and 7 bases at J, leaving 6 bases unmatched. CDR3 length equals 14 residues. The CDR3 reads CASSPRDRDQPQHF. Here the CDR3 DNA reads TGTGCCAGCAGTCCCCGGGACAGGGACCAGCCCCAGCATTTT.

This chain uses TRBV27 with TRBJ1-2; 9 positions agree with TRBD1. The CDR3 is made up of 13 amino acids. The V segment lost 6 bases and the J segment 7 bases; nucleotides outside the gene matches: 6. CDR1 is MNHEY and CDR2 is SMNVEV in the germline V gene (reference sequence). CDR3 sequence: CASSKGQGRGYTF. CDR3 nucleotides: TGTGCCAGCAGCAAGGGACAGGGACGTGGCTACACCTTC.

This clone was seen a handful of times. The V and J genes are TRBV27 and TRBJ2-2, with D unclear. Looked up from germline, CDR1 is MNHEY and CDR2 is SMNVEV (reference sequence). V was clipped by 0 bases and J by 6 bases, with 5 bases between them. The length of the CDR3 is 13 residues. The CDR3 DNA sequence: TGTGCCAGCAGTTTATCTGACGCCGGGGAGCTGTTTTTT. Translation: CASSLSDAGELFF.

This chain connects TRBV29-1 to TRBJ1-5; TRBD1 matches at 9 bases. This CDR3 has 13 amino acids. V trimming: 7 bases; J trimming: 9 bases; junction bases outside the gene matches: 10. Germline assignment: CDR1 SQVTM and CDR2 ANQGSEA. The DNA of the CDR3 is TGCAGCGCCGGACAGGGGCTGCGAGCGCCCCAGCATTTT. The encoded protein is CSAGQGLRAPQHF.

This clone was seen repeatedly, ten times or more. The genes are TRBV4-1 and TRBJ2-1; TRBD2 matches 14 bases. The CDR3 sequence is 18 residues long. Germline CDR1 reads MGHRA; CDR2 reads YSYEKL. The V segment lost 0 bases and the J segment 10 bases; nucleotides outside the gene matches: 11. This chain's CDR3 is CASSQDWPETSGGAEQFF. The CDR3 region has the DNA TGCGCCAGCAGCCAAGACTGGCCCGAGACTAGCGGGGGGGCAGAGCAGTTCTTC.

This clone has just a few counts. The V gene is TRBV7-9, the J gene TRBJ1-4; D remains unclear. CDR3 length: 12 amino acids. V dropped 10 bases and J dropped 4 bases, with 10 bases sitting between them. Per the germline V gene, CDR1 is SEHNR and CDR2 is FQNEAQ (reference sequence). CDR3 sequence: CATLPINEKLFF. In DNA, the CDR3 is TGTGCCACCTTACCCATTAATGAAAAACTGTTTTTT.

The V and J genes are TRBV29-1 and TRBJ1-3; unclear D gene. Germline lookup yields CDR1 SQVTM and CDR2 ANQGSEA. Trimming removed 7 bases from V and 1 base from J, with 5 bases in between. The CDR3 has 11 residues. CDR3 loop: CSAESGNTIYF. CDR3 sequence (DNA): TGCAGCGCTGAGTCTGGAAACACCATATATTTT. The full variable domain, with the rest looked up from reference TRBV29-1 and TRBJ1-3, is SAVISQKPSRDICQRGTSLTIQCQVDSQVTMMFWYRQQPGQSLTLIATANQGSEATYESGFVIDKFPISRPNLTFSTLTVSNMSPEDSSIYLCSAESGNTIYFGEGSWLTVV.

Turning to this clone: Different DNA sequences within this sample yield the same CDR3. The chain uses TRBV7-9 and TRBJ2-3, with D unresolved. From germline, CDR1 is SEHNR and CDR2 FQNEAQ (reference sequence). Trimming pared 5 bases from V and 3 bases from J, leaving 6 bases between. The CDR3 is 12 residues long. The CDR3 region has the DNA TGTGCCAGCAGCCCATCGACAGATACGCAGTATTTT. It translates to CASSPSTDTQYF.

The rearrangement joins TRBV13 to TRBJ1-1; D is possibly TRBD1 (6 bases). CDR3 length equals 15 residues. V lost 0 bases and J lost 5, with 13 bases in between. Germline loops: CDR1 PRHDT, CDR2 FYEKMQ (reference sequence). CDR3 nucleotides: TGTGCCAGCAGCTTAGGACCGGGGGCGAGGACTGAAGCTTTCTTT. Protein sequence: CASSLGPGARTEAFF.

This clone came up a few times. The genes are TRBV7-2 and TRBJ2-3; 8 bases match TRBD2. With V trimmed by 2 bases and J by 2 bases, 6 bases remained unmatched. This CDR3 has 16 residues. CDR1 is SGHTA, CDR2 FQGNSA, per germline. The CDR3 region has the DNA TGTGCCAGCAGCTTACGCCCAGCGGGAGCCACAGATACGCAGTATTTT. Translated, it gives CASSLRPAGATDTQYF.

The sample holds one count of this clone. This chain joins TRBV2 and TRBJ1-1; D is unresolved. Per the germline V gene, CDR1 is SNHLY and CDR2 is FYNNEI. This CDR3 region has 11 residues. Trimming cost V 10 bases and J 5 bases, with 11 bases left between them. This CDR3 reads CATLGRTEAFF. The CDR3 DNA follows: TGTGCCACCCTTGGTAGAACTGAAGCTTTCTTT.

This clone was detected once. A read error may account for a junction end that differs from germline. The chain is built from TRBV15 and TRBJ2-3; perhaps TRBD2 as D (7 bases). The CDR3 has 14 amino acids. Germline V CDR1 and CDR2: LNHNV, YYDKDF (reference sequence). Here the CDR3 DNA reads TGTGCCACCAGCAAAGATCTGGGATCGGGGGGCACAAATTTT. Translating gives CATSKDLGSGGTNF. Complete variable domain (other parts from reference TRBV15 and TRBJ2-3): DAMVIQNPRYQVTQFGKPVTLSCSQTLNHNVMYWYQQKSSQAPKLLFHYYDKDFNNEADTPDNFQSRRPNTSFCFLDIRSPGLGDTAMYLCATSKDLGSGGTNFGPGTRLTVL.

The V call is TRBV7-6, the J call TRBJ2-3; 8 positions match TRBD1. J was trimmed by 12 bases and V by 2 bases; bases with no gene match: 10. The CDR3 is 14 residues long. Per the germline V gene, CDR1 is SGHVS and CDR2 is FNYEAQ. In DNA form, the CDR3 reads TGTGCCAGCAGCTTATCAGGGGGCACAGGGGACCAGTATTTT. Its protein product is CASSLSGGTGDQYF.

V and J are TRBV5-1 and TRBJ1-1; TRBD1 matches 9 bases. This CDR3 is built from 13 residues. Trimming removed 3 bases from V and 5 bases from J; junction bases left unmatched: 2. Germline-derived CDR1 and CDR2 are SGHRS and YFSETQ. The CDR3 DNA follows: TGCGCCAGCAGCTCGGGACAGGGAACTGAAGCTTTCTTT. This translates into CASSSGQGTEAFF.

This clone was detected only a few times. The chain's CDR3 is CASSSPPTGGMGAFF. The CDR3 nucleotides are TGCGCCAGCAGCTCACCTCCGACGGGCGGCATGGGAGCTTTCTTT. The chain combines TRBV5-1 with TRBJ1-1, with D unclear. The CDR3 loop spans 15 amino acids. Germline-derived CDR1 and CDR2 are SGHRS and YFSETQ. V was trimmed by 3 bases and J by 10 bases, leaving 22 bases between them.

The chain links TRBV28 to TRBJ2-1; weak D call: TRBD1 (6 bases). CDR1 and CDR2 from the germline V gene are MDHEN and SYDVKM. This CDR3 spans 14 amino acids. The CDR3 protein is CAVPRDKGAHEQFF. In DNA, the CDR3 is TGTGCTGTACCACGGGACAAAGGGGCCCATGAGCAGTTCTTC. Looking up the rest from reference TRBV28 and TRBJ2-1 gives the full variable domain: DVKVTQSSRYLVKRTGEKVFLECVQDMDHENMFWYRQDPGLGLRLIYFSYDVKMKEKGDIPEGYSVSREKKERFSLILESASTNQTSMYLCAVPRDKGAHEQFFGPGTRLTVL.

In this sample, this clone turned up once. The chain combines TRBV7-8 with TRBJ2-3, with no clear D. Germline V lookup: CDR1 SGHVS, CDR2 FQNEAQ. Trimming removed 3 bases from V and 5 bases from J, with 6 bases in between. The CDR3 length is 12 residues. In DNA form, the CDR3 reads TGTGCCAGCAGCTTTATGCAAGATACGCAGTATTTT. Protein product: CASSFMQDTQYF.

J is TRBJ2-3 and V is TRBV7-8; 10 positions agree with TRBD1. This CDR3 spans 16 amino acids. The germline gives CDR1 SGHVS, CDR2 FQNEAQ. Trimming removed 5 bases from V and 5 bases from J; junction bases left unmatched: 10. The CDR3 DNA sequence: TGTGCCAGCAGCCCTGACAGGGGGCGAGGGGAAGATACGCAGTATTTT. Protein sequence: CASSPDRGRGEDTQYF.

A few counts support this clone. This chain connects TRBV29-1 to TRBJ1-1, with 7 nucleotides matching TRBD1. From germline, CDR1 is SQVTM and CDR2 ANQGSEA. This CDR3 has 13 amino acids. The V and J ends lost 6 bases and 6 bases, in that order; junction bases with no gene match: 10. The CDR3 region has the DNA TGCAGCGTGGGACAGTCACGCACTCCTGAAGCTTTCTTT. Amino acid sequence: CSVGQSRTPEAFF.

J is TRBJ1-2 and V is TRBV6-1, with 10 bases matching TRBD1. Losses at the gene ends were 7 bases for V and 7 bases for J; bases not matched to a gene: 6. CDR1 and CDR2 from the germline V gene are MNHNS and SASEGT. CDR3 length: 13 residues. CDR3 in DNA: TGTGCCAGCATCCAGACAGGGGGCCTTGGCTACACCTTC. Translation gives CASIQTGGLGYTF.

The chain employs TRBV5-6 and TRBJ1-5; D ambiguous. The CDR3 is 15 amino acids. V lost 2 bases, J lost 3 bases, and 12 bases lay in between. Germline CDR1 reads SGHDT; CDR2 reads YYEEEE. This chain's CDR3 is CASSFGGYPNQPQHF. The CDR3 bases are TGTGCCAGCAGCTTTGGAGGGTATCCCAATCAGCCCCAGCATTTT.

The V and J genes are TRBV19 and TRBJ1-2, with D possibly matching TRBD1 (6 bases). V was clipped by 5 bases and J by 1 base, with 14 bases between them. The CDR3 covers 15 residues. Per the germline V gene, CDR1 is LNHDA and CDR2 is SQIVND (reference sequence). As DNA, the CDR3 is TGTGCCAGTAGTCCGGAACAGGGATATAACTATGGCTACACCTTC. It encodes CASSPEQGYNYGYTF.

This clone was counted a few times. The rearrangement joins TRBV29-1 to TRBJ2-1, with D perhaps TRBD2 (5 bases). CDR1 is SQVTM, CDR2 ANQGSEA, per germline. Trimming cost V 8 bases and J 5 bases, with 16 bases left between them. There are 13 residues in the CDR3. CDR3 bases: TGCAGCCCCACCCTACTAGGAGACAATGAGCAGTTCTTC. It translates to CSPTLLGDNEQFF.

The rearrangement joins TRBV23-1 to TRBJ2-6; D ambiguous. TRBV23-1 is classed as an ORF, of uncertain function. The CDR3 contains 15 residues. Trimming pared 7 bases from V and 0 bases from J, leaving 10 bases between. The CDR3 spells CASTQRSSGANVLTF. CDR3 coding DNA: TGCGCCAGCACCCAGAGGAGCTCTGGGGCCAACGTCCTGACTTTC.